Sequencing of this T cell receptor beta chain was carried out in a study of OX40 agonist ivuxolimab in advanced cancers. Study in general: Patients assigned to dose escalation were diagnosed with hepatocellular carcinoma, melanoma, renal cell or head and neck cancer.

General observations from the study: Some of the lowest clonal expansion was seen in partial responders at 0.1-3.0 mg/kg.

With baseline, cycle 4 day 1, and cycle 7 day 1 as timepoints, blood was sampled. With regard to this clone: Its antigen is as yet unknown.

The method was immunoSEQ multiplex PCR; TCRdb's version includes in-frame clones alone and lacks a portion of them. Here the sample spans around 80,000 clones, around 90% being singletons. The receptor was isolated from an adult with an advanced solid tumor such as melanoma, head and neck, liver or kidney cancer. This sample comprised CD4+ or CD8+ T cells sorted from blood, obtained in a trial of the OX40 agonist ivuxolimab.

The chain's CDR3 is CASSLLGQALPSEQYF. DNA of the CDR3: TGTGCCAGCAGCCTCCTCGGACAGGCCCTACCCAGCGAGCAGTACTTC. The J gene is TRBJ2-7, the V gene TRBV7-8; 7 nucleotides align to TRBD1. The CDR3 has 16 residues. The J segment lost 6 bases and the V segment lost 5 bases, leaving 16 bases of the junction unmatched. In germline, CDR1 is SGHVS, CDR2 FQNEAQ. The complete variable domain, with remaining parts taken from reference TRBV7-8 and TRBJ2-7, reads GAGVSQSPRYKVAKRGQDVALRCDPISGHVSLFWYQQALGQGPEFLTYFQNEAQLDKSGLPSDRFFAERPEGSVSTLKIQRTQQEDSAVYLCASSLLGQALPSEQYFGPGTRLTVT.